Here is one T cell receptor beta chain with its context. There is no known antigen for this receptor. No qualities accompany the bases; no much larger clone lies one base away. The source of the sample is a study of blood T cell repertoires in COVID-19 (dated by TCRdb to 2018 to 2021). As for the study more broadly: Samples from collaborators originated in the United States, Italy and Spain and spanned both the acute and convalescent phases of COVID-19. HLA class I and class II types, where available, came from metadata supplied by the sample provider rather than from assay-based typing. The samples were drawn from the first 160 participants of the ongoing ImmuneRACE study and from 1,254 subjects provided by 6 global collaborators. The sample metadata nearly always contained a de-identified subject ID, COVID-19 status, age in years and sex. Deeply sampled blood TCRbeta repertoires from subjects exposed to, actively infected with, or recovered from COVID-19 were included in the dataset. The prospective study material was composed of cDNA or gDNA derived from T cells, B-cell-depleted T cells, or PBMCs. The repertoires were made available in a free public database intended to serve as a resource for research on the immune response to SARS-CoV-2.

Each collaborating institution followed its own protocols to collect whole blood in K2EDTA tubes. For TCRbeta analysis, collaborators shipped samples as frozen whole blood, isolated PBMCs, or DNA extracted from either of those sample types. TCRbeta CDR3 regions were amplified from genomic DNA by means of the immunoSEQ Assay, a bias-controlled multiplex PCR. In the authors' own workflow: The number of nucleated cells in each sample was estimated from the amplification of reference gene primers within the assay. Sequence reads were collapsed and filtered to measure the absolute abundance of every unique TCRbeta CDR3 rearrangement. For each sample, productive Simpson clonality was calculated by taking the square root of Simpson's diversity index across productive rearrangements. The table was pulled from immuneACCESS by TCRdb, which kept in-frame rearrangements only. Such tables lose some clones; where checked, under half of the loss comes from unresolved V genes, and the rest has no known cause. V and J calls and clone size are copied from that table; D and trimming were computed from the DNA. Across this sample there are approximately 110,000 clones, with about 75% seen only once. Roughly a fifth of the sample goes to the ten largest clones.

Points the paper makes about the study in general: How much clinical and demographic metadata was included differed by source and by participant, and the metadata was provided uncurated.

CDR1 and CDR2 were assigned from the germline V gene as SNHLY and FYNNEI. V loses 6 bases at its end and J loses 3 bases; junction bases beyond the gene matches: 5. The CDR3 contains 14 residues, cysteine and phenylalanine counted. Only the CDR3 DNA stays, 42 bases, in frame from base 1. The rearranged chain carries TRBV2 and TRBJ2-7, and 10 junction bases match TRBD1. Sequences were obtained from peripheral blood. The sequence was collected from a woman in her seventies with acute or convalescent COVID-19. CDR3 loop: CASRPGQGLYEQYF. The DNA sequence is TGTGCCAGCAGGCCGGGACAGGGGCTCTACGAGCAGTACTTC.